Given below is one T cell receptor beta chain in context. This CDR3 has 17 residues. CDR1 KGHSH and CDR2 LQKENI come from the germline V gene. V gave up 3 bases and J gave up 6 bases; unmatched junction bases: 9. Libraries were prepared by immunoSEQ multiplex PCR; TCRdb keeps only in-frame clonotypes and omits some of them. The sample records around 67,000 clones, approximately 89% being singletons. This sample is drawn from a study of OX40 agonist ivuxolimab in advanced cancers. The chain couples TRBV18 to TRBJ2-1, with 12 nucleotides matching TRBD1. Sample: CD4+ or CD8+ T cells sorted from blood, taken in a trial of the OX40 agonist ivuxolimab. The TCR was taken from an adult with an advanced solid tumor such as melanoma, head and neck, liver or kidney cancer. CDR3 nucleotides: TGTGCCAGCTCACCTAGACCCGGGACAGGGGGCCTCAATGAGCAGTTCTTC. This translates into CASSPRPGTGGLNEQFF.